Shown below are 27 T cell receptor beta chains from a single sample sequenced in a study of response to subunit inactivated influenza vaccine. MiXCR, applied by TCRdb to the RT-PCR reads, yields one record per CDR3 protein. The repertoire holds about 170,000 distinct CDR3 sequences, around 10% seen once, with approximately 39% in the top ten. The material sequenced was CD8+ T cells sorted from PBMCs, taken less than 30 months after vaccination. The origin of the receptors is a man aged 45-69 years who received an inactivated influenza vaccine.

V is TRBV3-1 and J is TRBJ2-5; 15 nucleotides match TRBD2. Germline V gene lookup returns CDR1 LGHDT and CDR2 YNNKEL (reference sequence). V was pared by 5 bases and J by 5 bases, with 9 bases of the junction left unmatched. CDR3 size: 17 residues. The CDR3 DNA reads TGTGCCAGCAGCGGGGGATGGACTAGCGGGGGGGTTGAGACCCAGTACTTC. This sequence encodes CASSGGWTSGGVETQYF.

This clonotype turned up a few times. This chain connects TRBV6-1 to TRBJ2-1, with 8 bases that match TRBD2. Trimming cost V 6 bases and J 7 bases; bases outside gene matches: 5. Germline lookup yields CDR1 MNHNS and CDR2 SASEGT. The CDR3 covers 13 residues. CDR3 amino acids: CASSQGLENEQFF. CDR3 nucleotide sequence: TGTGCCAGCAGCCAGGGACTAGAGAATGAGCAGTTCTTC.

The J gene is TRBJ2-7, the V gene TRBV6-2 or TRBV6-3; the D is unclear. This CDR3 is 11 amino acids long. Germline V lookup: CDR1 MNHEY, CDR2 SVGEGT. The V end was cut by 5 bases, the J end by 5 bases, with 7 bases between. CDR3 loop: CASSLVNEQYF. Written as DNA, the CDR3 is TGTGCCAGCAGTCTGGTGAACGAGCAGTACTTC.

This clonotype was counted a few times. The chain couples TRBV15 to TRBJ1-2, with 9 bases matching TRBD1. CDR1 is LNHNV and CDR2 is YYDKDF in the germline V gene (reference sequence). This CDR3 spans 15 amino acids. V lost 0 bases, J lost 8 bases, and 7 bases stayed unmatched. The CDR3 DNA follows: TGTGCCACCAGCAGAGACTTAGGGACAGGGTGGGGCTACACCTTC. It codes for CATSRDLGTGWGYTF.

This clonotype was observed at least ten times. The chain joins TRBV12-3 or TRBV12-4 to TRBJ1-6; tentative D call: TRBD1 (5 bases). Trimming left V 5 bases short and J 5 bases short, with 7 bases between. The CDR3 is made up of 13 amino acids. CDR3 sequence reads: CASSPTDNSPLHF. CDR3 sequence (DNA): TGTGCCAGCAGTCCGACAGATAATTCACCCCTCCACTTT.

CDR3: CASSFITGTEAFF. The CDR3, as DNA: TGTGCCAGCAGTTTCATAACAGGGACCGAAGCTTTCTTT. The rearrangement joins TRBV6-2 or TRBV6-3 to TRBJ1-1; D is possibly TRBD1 (6 bases). Deletions cut 4 bases from V and 8 bases from J, with 14 bases between. Per germline, CDR1 MNHEY and CDR2 SVGEGT. CDR3 length equals 13 residues.

This clonotype occurred many times. The V and J genes are TRBV27 and TRBJ2-2; D not certain. V was shortened by 5 bases and J by 5 bases, with 9 bases between the two germline ends. Germline values: CDR1 MNHEY, CDR2 SMNVEV (reference sequence). The CDR3 is 13 amino acids. CDR3 sequence: CASSPSGTGELFF. For the CDR3, the DNA is TGTGCCAGCAGTCCCTCCGGGACCGGGGAGCTGTTTTTT.

The chain couples TRBV29-1 to TRBJ2-7; 8 bases map to TRBD1. V lost 7 bases to trimming and J lost 4 bases; unmatched junction nucleotides: 9. The CDR3 extends over 13 amino acids. The germline gives CDR1 SQVTM, CDR2 ANQGSEA. The CDR3 here is CSGQTGETYEQYF. Here the CDR3 DNA reads TGCAGCGGGCAGACAGGGGAAACGTACGAGCAGTACTTC.

Many counts were recorded for this clonotype. This chain joins TRBV29-1 and TRBJ2-1; 7 nucleotides line up with TRBD1. V lost 6 bases, J lost 2 bases, and 7 bases stayed unmatched. This CDR3 is 14 amino acids long. Per germline, CDR1 SQVTM and CDR2 ANQGSEA. The CDR3 sequence is CSVDGTVAYNEQFF. Written as DNA, the CDR3 is TGCAGCGTCGACGGGACAGTCGCCTACAATGAGCAGTTCTTC.

This chain joins TRBV3-1 and TRBJ2-7; TRBD1 matches at 7 bases. Germline assignment: CDR1 LGHDT and CDR2 YNNKEL (reference sequence). This CDR3 has 13 residues. V was clipped by 7 bases and J by 2 bases; unmatched bases: 5. CDR3 residues: CASKGDSTYEQYF. CDR3 nucleotide sequence: TGTGCCAGCAAAGGGGACAGTACCTACGAGCAGTACTTC.

This clonotype was detected many times. Written as DNA, the CDR3 is TGCAGCGGCCAAAGGACAGGCTCCTACAATGAGCAGTTCTTC. Translating gives CSGQRTGSYNEQFF. The chain is built from TRBV29-1 and TRBJ2-1, with 7 positions matching TRBD1. This CDR3 has 14 residues. V shed 7 bases, J shed 0 bases, and the junction held 6 bases outside the gene matches. Germline values: CDR1 SQVTM, CDR2 ANQGSEA.

This clonotype showed up just a few times. This chain links TRBV5-5 with TRBJ2-1; D not resolved. CDR3 size: 12 residues. CDR1 is SGHKS, CDR2 YYEKEE, per germline (reference sequence). Trimming removed 6 bases at V and 8 bases at J, with 12 bases between. The CDR3 here is CASNPVRHEQFF. CDR3 nucleotides: TGTGCCAGCAACCCCGTACGCCATGAGCAGTTCTTC.

This clonotype appeared a few times. The rearrangement uses TRBV4-2 and TRBJ1-6; possibly TRBD1 for D (6 bases). The V gene lost 0 bases and the J gene lost 3 bases, with 12 bases spanning the gap. Germline V CDR1 and CDR2: LGHNA, YNFKEQ. This CDR3 region has 17 residues. CDR3 sequence: CASSQDSGAGYNSPLHF. In nucleotides, the CDR3 is TGTGCCAGCAGCCAAGATTCGGGGGCGGGCTATAATTCACCCCTCCACTTT.

This rearrangement joins TRBV3-1 to TRBJ2-3; TRBD1 aligns across 10 bases. The trim removed 4 bases at V and 5 bases at J, leaving 3 bases unmatched. This CDR3 is built from 14 residues. CDR1 LGHDT and CDR2 YNNKEL come from the germline V gene (reference sequence). CDR3 protein: CASSLGQGKDTQYF. The CDR3 DNA is TGTGCCAGCAGCCTGGGACAGGGGAAAGATACGCAGTATTTT.

The chain employs TRBV30 and TRBJ2-7, with D uncertain. The CDR3 runs to 9 residues. Trimming took off 7 bases at V and 7 bases at J, with 8 bases between the two ends. The germline V gene encodes CDR1 GTSNPN and CDR2 SVGIG (reference sequence). The CDR3 region has the DNA TGTGCCTTCCCGGCGGAGCAGTACTTC. Amino acid sequence: CAFPAEQYF.

This clonotype was recorded a few times. V is TRBV5-1 and J is TRBJ2-7; D remains unclear. This CDR3 is built from 13 residues. From germline, CDR1 is SGHRS and CDR2 YFSETQ. Trimming took off 0 bases at V and 6 bases at J, with 10 bases between the two ends. CDR3 protein: CASSLDPSPEQYF. The CDR3 DNA reads as TGCGCCAGCAGCTTGGATCCGAGTCCCGAGCAGTACTTC.

This clonotype has only a few counts. This rearrangement joins TRBV29-1 to TRBJ2-1; 8 positions match TRBD2. V lost 1 base, J lost 5 bases, and 7 bases stayed unmatched. This CDR3 comprises 15 residues. Germline CDR1 reads SQVTM; CDR2 reads ANQGSEA. The CDR3 DNA reads TGCAGCGTTGAAGCTCGACTAGCGTACGACAATGAGCAGTTCTTC. As protein: CSVEARLAYDNEQFF.

This chain links TRBV29-1 with TRBJ2-2; 8 nucleotides align to TRBD2. V trimming: 7 bases; J trimming: 6 bases; junction bases outside the gene matches: 4. The length of the CDR3 is 12 residues. Looked up from germline, CDR1 is SQVTM and CDR2 is ANQGSEA. CDR3 sequence reads: CSGRGGAGELFF. The CDR3 DNA is TGCAGCGGCCGGGGGGGGGCCGGGGAGCTGTTTTTT.

The sample holds a few counts of this clonotype. V usage is TRBV7-9 and J usage is TRBJ1-3; the D is unclear. The V gene's germline CDR1 is SEHNR and CDR2 FQNEAQ (reference sequence). The length of the CDR3 is 12 residues. The germline V and J ends were trimmed by 6 bases and 9 bases, with 12 bases remaining between them. CDR3 in amino acids: CASSLDEGTIYF. CDR3 in DNA: TGTGCCAGCAGTTTGGACGAGGGCACCATATATTTT.

About this clonotype itself: This may arise from a read error, as a much more abundant clone is one base away. This chain joins TRBV7-9 and TRBJ2-7; the match to TRBD2 covers 8 bases. CDR1 is SEHNR and CDR2 is FQNEAQ in the germline V gene (reference sequence). The CDR3 runs to 15 residues. The CDR3 region is CASRPSGSRSYDQYF. CDR3 DNA: TGTGCCAGCAGACCGAGCGGGAGTAGGTCCTACGATCAGTACTTC.

The genes are TRBV19 and TRBJ2-1; a weak D match, TRBD2 (6 bases). CDR1 and CDR2 (germline): LNHDA, SQIVND (reference sequence). Trimming pared 3 bases from V and 2 bases from J, leaving 11 bases between. This CDR3 has 15 amino acids. CDR3 amino acids: CASSMLGEAYNEQFF. CDR3 in DNA: TGTGCCAGTAGTATGTTAGGGGAGGCCTACAATGAGCAGTTCTTC.

V is TRBV20-1 and J is TRBJ2-7; perhaps TRBD2 as D (6 bases). This CDR3 contains 15 residues. Looked up from germline, CDR1 is DFQATT and CDR2 is SNEGSKA (reference sequence). The germline V and J ends were trimmed by 0 bases and 3 bases, with 15 bases remaining between them. CDR3 protein: CSARDLSSARYEQYF. CDR3 sequence (DNA): TGCAGTGCTAGAGATCTGTCTAGCGCGCGCTACGAGCAGTACTTC.

This clonotype appeared a single time. The chain uses TRBV4-3 and TRBJ2-7; D not certain. Germline V CDR1 and CDR2: LGHNA, YSLEER. This CDR3 has 15 residues. Between the trimmed V and J ends, which lost 5 bases and 0 bases, there was a span of 14 bases. As DNA, the CDR3 is TGCGCCAGCAGCTTGACGTACAGTTCCTCCTACGAGCAGTACTTC. Translating it yields CASSLTYSSSYEQYF.

This clonotype was found a few times. The chain is built from TRBV5-1 and TRBJ2-3; maybe TRBD2 (6 bases). Germline CDR1 and CDR2: SGHRS and YFSETQ. The V end lost 0 bases, the J end lost 6 bases, and 14 bases lay between the germline ends. This CDR3 is built from 15 residues. The CDR3 coding sequence is TGCGCCAGCAGCTTGGTTGCGGGGTATCTGGATACGCAGTATTTT. Protein product: CASSLVAGYLDTQYF.

The rearrangement uses TRBV4-1 and TRBJ1-4; TRBD1 agrees at 7 bases. This CDR3 comprises 16 residues. Germline assignment: CDR1 MGHRA and CDR2 YSYEKL. J lost 5 bases, V lost 0 bases, and 6 bases had no gene match. CDR3 amino acids: CASSQEPGDSNEKLFF. The CDR3 DNA reads TGCGCCAGCAGCCAAGAACCGGGGGACAGCAATGAAAAACTGTTTTTT.

This clonotype was found a few times. The chain uses TRBV9 and TRBJ2-7, with unresolved D. V dropped 0 bases and J dropped 0 bases, with 7 bases sitting between them. This CDR3 region has 14 residues. Germline V lookup: CDR1 SGDLS, CDR2 YYNGEE. CDR3 sequence (DNA): TGTGCCAGCAGCGTAGCCGGATTCTCCTACGAGCAGTACTTC. Amino acid sequence: CASSVAGFSYEQYF.

This clonotype was recorded a few times. The chain links TRBV6-5 to TRBJ2-2, with D uncertain. Germline V gives CDR1 MNHEY, CDR2 SVGAGI. Trimming stripped 2 bases from V and 5 bases from J, with 9 bases between. The CDR3 loop spans 14 amino acids. Here the CDR3 reads CASSYHAPTGELFF. The CDR3 nucleotides read TGTGCCAGCAGTTACCATGCCCCGACCGGGGAGCTGTTTTTT.